This T cell receptor beta chain originates from a study of shared T cell receptors in the human thymus. J gave up 10 bases and V 6 bases, and 9 bases lay outside the gene matches. CDR1 and CDR2 from the germline V gene are SNHLY and FYNNEI. CDR3 length: 15 amino acids. Only in-frame clones appear in the TCRdb table, and some are missing; sequencing was by immunoSEQ multiplex PCR. Here the sample spans 640,000 or so clones, around 87% being singletons. These data were also reused for a study on human thymus T cells. That source reports: Thymus tissue for the work was resected from patients undergoing corrective heart surgery. Usage of V and J genes appeared biased in thymic and blood repertoires.

Sequences were obtained from thymocytes. This TCR was recovered from a boy in the first two years of life with a congenital heart defect. J is TRBJ2-1 and V is TRBV2; 13 bases line up with TRBD2. The CDR3 DNA reads TGTGCCAGCAGATCCTGGACTAGCGGGAGAGACGAGCAGTTCTTC. Encoded protein: CASRSWTSGRDEQFF.